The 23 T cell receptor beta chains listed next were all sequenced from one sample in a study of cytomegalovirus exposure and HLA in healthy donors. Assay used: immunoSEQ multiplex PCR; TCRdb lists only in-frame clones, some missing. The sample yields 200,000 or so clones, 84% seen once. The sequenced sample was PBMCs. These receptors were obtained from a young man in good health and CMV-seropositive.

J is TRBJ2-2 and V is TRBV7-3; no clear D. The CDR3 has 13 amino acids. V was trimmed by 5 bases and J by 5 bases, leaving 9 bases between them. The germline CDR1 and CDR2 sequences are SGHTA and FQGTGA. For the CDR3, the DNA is TGTGCCAGCAGCCTATCACGGACCGGGGAGCTGTTTTTT. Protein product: CASSLSRTGELFF.

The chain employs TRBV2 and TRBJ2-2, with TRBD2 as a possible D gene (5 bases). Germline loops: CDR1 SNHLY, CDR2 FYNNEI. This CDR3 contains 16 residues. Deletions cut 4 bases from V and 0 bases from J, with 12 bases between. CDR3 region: CASSGVGLTNTGELFF. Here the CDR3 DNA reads TGTGCCAGCAGTGGTGTAGGACTTACGAACACCGGGGAGCTGTTTTTT.

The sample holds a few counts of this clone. This CDR3 is CASHKGLADIQYF. The CDR3 bases are TGTGCCAGCCATAAAGGTCTAGCGGACATTCAGTACTTC. The chain uses TRBV2 and TRBJ2-4; 7 bases map to TRBD2. The CDR3 length is 13 residues. The germline gives CDR1 SNHLY, CDR2 FYNNEI. The trim removed 8 bases at V and 8 bases at J, leaving 9 bases unmatched.

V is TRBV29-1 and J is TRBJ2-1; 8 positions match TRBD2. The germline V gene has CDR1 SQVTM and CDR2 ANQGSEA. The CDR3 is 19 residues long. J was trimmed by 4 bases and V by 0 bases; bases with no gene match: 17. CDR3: CSVEDLVRLAGRRYNEQFF. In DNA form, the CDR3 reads TGCAGCGTTGAAGATCTGGTTCGGCTAGCGGGCCGACGGTACAATGAGCAGTTCTTC.

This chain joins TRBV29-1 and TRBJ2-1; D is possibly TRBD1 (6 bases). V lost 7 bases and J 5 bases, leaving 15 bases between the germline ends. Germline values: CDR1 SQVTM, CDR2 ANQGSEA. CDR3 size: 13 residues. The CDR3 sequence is CSGRDKPNNEQFF. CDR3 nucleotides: TGCAGCGGCCGGGACAAGCCGAACAATGAGCAGTTCTTC.

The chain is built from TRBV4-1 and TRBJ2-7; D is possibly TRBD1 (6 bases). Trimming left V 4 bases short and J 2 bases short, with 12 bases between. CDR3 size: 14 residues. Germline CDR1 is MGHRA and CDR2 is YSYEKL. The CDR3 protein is CASSLRDTTYEQYF. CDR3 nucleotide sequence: TGCGCCAGCAGCCTCCGGGACACTACCTACGAGCAGTACTTC.

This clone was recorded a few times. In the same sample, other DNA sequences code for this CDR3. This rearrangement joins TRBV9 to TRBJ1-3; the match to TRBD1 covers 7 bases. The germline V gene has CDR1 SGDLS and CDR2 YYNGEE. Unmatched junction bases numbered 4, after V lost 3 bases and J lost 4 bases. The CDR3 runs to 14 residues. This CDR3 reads CASSAGTAGNTIYF. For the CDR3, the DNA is TGTGCCAGCAGCGCAGGGACAGCCGGAAACACCATATATTTT.

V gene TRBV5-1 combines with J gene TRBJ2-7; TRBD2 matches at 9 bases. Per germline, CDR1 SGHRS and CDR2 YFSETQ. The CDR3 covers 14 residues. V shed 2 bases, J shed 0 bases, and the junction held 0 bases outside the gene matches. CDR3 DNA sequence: TGCGCCAGCAGCTTTAGCGGGAGCTCCTACGAGCAGTACTTC. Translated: CASSFSGSSYEQYF.

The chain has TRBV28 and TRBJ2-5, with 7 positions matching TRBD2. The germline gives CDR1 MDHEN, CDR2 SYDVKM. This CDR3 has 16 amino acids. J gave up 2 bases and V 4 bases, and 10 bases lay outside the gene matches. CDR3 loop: CASSSRLAEIQETQYF. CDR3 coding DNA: TGTGCCAGCAGTTCCCGGCTAGCGGAAATACAAGAGACCCAGTACTTC.

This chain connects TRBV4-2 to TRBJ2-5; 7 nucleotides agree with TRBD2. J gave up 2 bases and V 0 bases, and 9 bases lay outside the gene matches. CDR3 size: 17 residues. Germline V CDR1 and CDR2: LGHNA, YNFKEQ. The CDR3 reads CASSQDGSLRGQETQYF. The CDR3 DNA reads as TGTGCCAGCAGCCAAGATGGCTCTTTGCGGGGGCAAGAGACCCAGTACTTC.

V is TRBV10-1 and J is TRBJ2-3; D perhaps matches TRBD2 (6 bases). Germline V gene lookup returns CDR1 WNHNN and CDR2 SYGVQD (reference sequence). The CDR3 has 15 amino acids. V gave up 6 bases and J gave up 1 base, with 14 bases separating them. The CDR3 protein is CASRARDSCTDTQYF. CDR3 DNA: TGCGCCAGCAGGGCCCGGGACTCTTGCACAGATACGCAGTATTTT.

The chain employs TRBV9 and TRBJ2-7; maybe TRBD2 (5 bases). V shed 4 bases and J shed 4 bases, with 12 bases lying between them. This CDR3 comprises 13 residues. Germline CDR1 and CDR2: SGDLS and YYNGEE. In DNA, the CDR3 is TGTGCCAGCAGCCCGGACGGAGGATACGAGCAGTACTTC. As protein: CASSPDGGYEQYF.

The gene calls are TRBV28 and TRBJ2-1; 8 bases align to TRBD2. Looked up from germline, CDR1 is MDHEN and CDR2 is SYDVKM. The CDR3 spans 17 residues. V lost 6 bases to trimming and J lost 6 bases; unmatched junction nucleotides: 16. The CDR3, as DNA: TGTGCCAGCAGGTCCTCCGAAGGCGGGAGGAGGGGCAATGAGCAGTTCTTC. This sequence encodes CASRSSEGGRRGNEQFF.

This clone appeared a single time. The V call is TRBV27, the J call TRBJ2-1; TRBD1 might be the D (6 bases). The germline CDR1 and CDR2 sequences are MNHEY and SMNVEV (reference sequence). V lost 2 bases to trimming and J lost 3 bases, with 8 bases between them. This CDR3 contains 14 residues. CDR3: CASSLRDNYNEQFF. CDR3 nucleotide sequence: TGTGCCAGCAGTTTACGGGACAACTACAATGAGCAGTTCTTC.

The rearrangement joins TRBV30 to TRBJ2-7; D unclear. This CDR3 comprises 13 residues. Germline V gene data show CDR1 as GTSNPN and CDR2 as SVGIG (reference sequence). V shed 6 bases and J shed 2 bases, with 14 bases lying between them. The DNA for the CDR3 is TGTGCCTGTAAGAGAGCCGAACCCTACGAGCAGTACTTC. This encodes CACKRAEPYEQYF.

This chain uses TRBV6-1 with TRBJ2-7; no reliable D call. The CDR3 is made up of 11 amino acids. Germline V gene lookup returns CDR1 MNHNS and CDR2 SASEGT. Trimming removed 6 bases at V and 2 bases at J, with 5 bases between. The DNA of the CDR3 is TGTGCCAGCAGCCCTACCTACGAGCAGTACTTC. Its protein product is CASSPTYEQYF.

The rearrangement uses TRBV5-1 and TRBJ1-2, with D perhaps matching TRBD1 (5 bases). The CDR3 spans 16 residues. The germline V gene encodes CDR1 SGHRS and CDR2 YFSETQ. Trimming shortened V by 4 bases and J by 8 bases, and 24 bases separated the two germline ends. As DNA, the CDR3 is TGCGCCAGCAGCCCGCTGGGGGAGCAGGGAGGAGGGGGCTACACCTTC. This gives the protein CASSPLGEQGGGGYTF. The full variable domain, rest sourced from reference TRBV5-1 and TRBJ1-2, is KAGVTQTPRYLIKTRGQQVTLSCSPISGHRSVSWYQQTPGQGLQFLFEYFSETQRNKGNFPGRFSGRQFSNSRSEMNVSTLELGDSALYLCASSPLGEQGGGGYTFGSGTRLTVV.

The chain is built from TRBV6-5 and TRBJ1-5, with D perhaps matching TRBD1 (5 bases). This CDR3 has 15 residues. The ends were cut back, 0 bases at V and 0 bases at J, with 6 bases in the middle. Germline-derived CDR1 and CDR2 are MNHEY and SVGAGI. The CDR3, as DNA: TGTGCCAGCAGTTACTCGGGGGGTAGCAATCAGCCCCAGCATTTT. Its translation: CASSYSGGSNQPQHF.

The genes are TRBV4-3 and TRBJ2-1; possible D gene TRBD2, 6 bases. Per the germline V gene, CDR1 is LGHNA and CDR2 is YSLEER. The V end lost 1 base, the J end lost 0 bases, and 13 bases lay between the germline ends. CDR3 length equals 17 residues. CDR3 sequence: CASSQGGLQSSYNEQFF. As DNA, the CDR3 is TGCGCCAGCAGCCAAGGGGGACTGCAGAGCTCCTACAATGAGCAGTTCTTC.

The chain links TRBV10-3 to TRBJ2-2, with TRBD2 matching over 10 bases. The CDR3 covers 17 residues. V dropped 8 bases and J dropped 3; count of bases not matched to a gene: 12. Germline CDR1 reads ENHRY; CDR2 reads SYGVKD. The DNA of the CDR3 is TGTGCCATCGGGTCTAGCGGGAGTATGACGTACACCGGGGAGCTGTTTTTT. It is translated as CAIGSSGSMTYTGELFF.

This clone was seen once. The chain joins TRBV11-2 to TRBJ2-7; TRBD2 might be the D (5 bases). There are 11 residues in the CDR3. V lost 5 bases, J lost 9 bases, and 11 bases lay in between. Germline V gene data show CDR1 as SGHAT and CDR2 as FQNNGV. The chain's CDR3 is CASSPSAGQYF. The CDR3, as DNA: TGTGCCAGCAGCCCTTCCGCGGGGCAGTACTTC. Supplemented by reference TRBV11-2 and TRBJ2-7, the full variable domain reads EAGVAQSPRYKIIEKRQSVAFWCNPISGHATLYWYQQILGQGPKLLIQFQNNGVVDDSQLPKDRFSAERLKGVDSTLKIQPAKLEDSAVYLCASSPSAGQYFGPGTRLTVT.

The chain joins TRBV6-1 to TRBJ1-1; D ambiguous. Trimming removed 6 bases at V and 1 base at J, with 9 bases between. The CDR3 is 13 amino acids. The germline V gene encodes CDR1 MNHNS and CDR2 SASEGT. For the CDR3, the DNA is TGTGCCAGCAGCATAAACAAGAACACTGAAGCTTTCTTT. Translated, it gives CASSINKNTEAFF.

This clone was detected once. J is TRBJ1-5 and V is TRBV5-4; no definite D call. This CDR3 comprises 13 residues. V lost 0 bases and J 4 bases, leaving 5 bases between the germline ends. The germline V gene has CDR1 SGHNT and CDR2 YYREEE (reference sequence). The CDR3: CASSLDPNQPQHF. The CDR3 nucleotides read TGTGCCAGCAGCTTGGATCCGAATCAGCCCCAGCATTTT.